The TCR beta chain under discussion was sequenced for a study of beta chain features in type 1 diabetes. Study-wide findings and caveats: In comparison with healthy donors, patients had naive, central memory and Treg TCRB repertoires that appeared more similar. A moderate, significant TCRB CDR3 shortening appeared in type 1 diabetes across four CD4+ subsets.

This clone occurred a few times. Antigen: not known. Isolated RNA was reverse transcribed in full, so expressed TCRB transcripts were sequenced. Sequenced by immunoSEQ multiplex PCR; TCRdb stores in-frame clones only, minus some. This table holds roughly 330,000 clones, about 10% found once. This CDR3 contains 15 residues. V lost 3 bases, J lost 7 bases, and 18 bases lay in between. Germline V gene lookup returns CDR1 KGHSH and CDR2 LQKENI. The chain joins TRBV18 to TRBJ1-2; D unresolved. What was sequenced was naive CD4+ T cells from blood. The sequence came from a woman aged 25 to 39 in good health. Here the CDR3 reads CASSPASGRAGGYTF. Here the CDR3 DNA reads TGTGCCAGCTCACCGGCTTCGGGCAGAGCGGGTGGCTACACCTTC.